This is a list of T cell receptor beta chains from one sample in a study of identifying expanded T cells in peripheral blood. Clones were sequenced by immunoSEQ multiplex PCR, and TCRdb holds only the in-frame ones, with some missing. The sample holds under 130,000 clones, around 88% seen once. The source material was blood. The receptors originated from a person aged 18 to 70 in good health. CDR3s include the opening cysteine and the closing phenylalanine or tryptophan. D genes are given only for firm matches. Part of the rows lack a size; the others show once, few, many or a class for expanded clones.

>TRBJ1-2|NA|TRBV28|TRBD1
TGTGCCAGCAGTTCCGTGGACCCCGCCGGGACAGACTATGGCTACACCTTC
CASSSVDPAGTDYGYTF
>TRBJ1-5|NA|TRBV15|NA
TGTGCCACCAGCAGAGGGGGGAGCAATCAGCCCCAGCATTTT
CATSRGGSNQPQHF
>TRBJ2-1|NA|TRBV7-2|NA
TGTGCCAGCAGCTTAGTGGGCACAGCGAGTGAGCAGTTCTTC
CASSLVGTASEQFF
>TRBJ2-3|NA|TRBV11-3|NA
TGTGCCAGCAGCTTGACTAGTGCAGATACGCAGTATTTT
CASSLTSADTQYF
>TRBJ2-5|NA|TRBV2|NA
TGTGCCAGCAGTGGTCAGGGGCCTCAAGAGACCCAGTACTTC
CASSGQGPQETQYF
>TRBJ2-3|NA|TRBV7-6|NA
TGTGCCAGCAGCTTAAGTGCCGTTGGTACGCAGTATTTT
CASSLSAVGTQYF
>TRBJ2-5|NA|TRBV5-4|TRBD1
TGTGCCAGCAGGACAGGGGGCCAAGAGACCCAGTACTTC
CASRTGGQETQYF
>TRBJ1-2|NA|TRBV19|TRBD1
TGTGCCAGTAGTGCCTCCGGGACAGGGGGCAAGAGCTACACCTTC
CASSASGTGGKSYTF
>TRBJ2-7|NA|TRBV7-6|TRBD1
TGTGCCAGCAGCTCCCGGGACAGACTTTACGAGCAGTACTTC
CASSSRDRLYEQYF
>TRBJ2-2|NA|TRBV5-4|NA
TGTGCCAGCAGCTTGCCGGGGAACACCGGGGAGCTGTTTTTT
CASSLPGNTGELFF
>TRBJ1-1|NA|TRBV28|TRBD1
TGTGCCAGCAGCTACATGGGGACAGGGCGGCCTGAAGCTTTCTTT
CASSYMGTGRPEAFF
>TRBJ1-2|few|TRBV19|NA
TGTGCCAGTATTGAAATGGCCCGGACCCCTGGCTATGGCTACACCTTC
CASIEMARTPGYGYTF
>TRBJ2-1|NA|TRBV29-1|TRBD1
TGCAGGTCGTCCAACGGGACAGGGGCTAATGAGCAGTTCTTC
CRSSNGTGANEQFF
>TRBJ1-3|NA|TRBV11-2|NA
TGTGCCAGCACCTTCGGAAACACCATATATTTT
CASTFGNTIYF
>TRBJ2-1|NA|TRBV19|TRBD1
TGTGCCAGTAAGGGGACAGGGTACAATGAGCAGTTCTTC
CASKGTGYNEQFF
>TRBJ2-7|NA|TRBV10-3|NA
TGTGCCATCAGTGAATTGGCAGGGGCCTACGAGCAGTACTTC
CAISELAGAYEQYF
>TRBJ2-7|NA|TRBV30|NA
TGTGCCTGGACCGGTGACAGTCCGTATACCGAGCAGTACTTC
CAWTGDSPYTEQYF
>TRBJ1-5|NA|TRBV27|NA
TGTGCCAGCGGACCGGGGGCTAGCAATCAGCCCCAGCATTTT
CASGPGASNQPQHF
>TRBJ2-1|NA|TRBV4-1|TRBD1
TGCGCCAGCAGCCACAAACCGACAGGGATTGGGAATGAGCAGTTCTTC
CASSHKPTGIGNEQFF
>TRBJ2-1|NA|TRBV19|NA
TGTGCCAGTAGAATGAGACAGGGAGGGAGCAATGAGCAGTTCTTC
CASRMRQGGSNEQFF
>TRBJ2-1|NA|TRBV9|NA
TGTGCCAGCAGCAGAAGGGGGCGGGGGCCCTACAATGAGCAGTTCTTC
CASSRRGRGPYNEQFF
>TRBJ2-1|NA|TRBV6-1|NA
TGTGCCAGCGTCACTTCCTGGGGGGGCGGTGAGCAGTTCTTC
CASVTSWGGGEQFF
>TRBJ2-3|NA|TRBV5-1|NA
TGCGCCAGCAGTTCCGCGGGTTCCGCAGATACGCAGTATTTT
CASSSAGSADTQYF
>TRBJ2-1|NA|TRBV18|NA
TGTGCCAGCTCACCTTCAACCAACAATGAGCAGTTCTTC
CASSPSTNNEQFF
>TRBJ2-4|NA|TRBV13|NA
TGTGCCAGCAGTCCAAGGGGCCCCAAAAACATTCAGTACTTC
CASSPRGPKNIQYF
>TRBJ1-4|NA|TRBV27|NA
TGTGCCAGCAAGGGACGGCCTGCAACTAATGAAAAACTGTTTTTT
CASKGRPATNEKLFF
>TRBJ1-5|few|TRBV19|NA
TGTGCCAGTAGTATCGTCTTGGGGCAGCAGCCCCAGCATTTT
CASSIVLGQQPQHF
>TRBJ2-3|NA|TRBV28|NA
TGTGCCACTATATCGCGGGATACAGATACGCAGTATTTT
CATISRDTDTQYF
>TRBJ2-5|NA|TRBV27|TRBD2
TGTGCCAGCAGTCCAATGGCTAGCGGGGGGGCGTTGACCCAGTACTTC
CASSPMASGGALTQYF
>TRBJ2-2|NA|TRBV19|NA
TGTGCCAGTAGTATTAAGGGGGTCACCGGGGAGCTGTTTTTT
CASSIKGVTGELFF
>TRBJ2-6|NA|TRBV9|NA
TGTGCCAGCAGCGGGCCGTATTTCTCTGGGGCCAACGTCCTGACTTTC
CASSGPYFSGANVLTF
>TRBJ2-7|once|TRBV7-8|TRBD1
TGTGCCAGCAGCACATGGGGACAGGCCTCCTACGAGCAGTACTTC
CASSTWGQASYEQYF
>TRBJ1-1|NA|TRBV30|NA
TGTGCCTGGAGTGCACAAGTGAACACTGAAGCTTTCTTT
CAWSAQVNTEAFF
>TRBJ1-2|NA|TRBV28|TRBD1
TGTGCCAGCAGTTCAACAGGGGGCGCTTACTATGGCTACACCTTC
CASSSTGGAYYGYTF
>TRBJ2-5|NA|TRBV18|TRBD1
TGTGCCAGCTCACCGCCCAACCGGGACAGGGAAGAGACCCAGTACTTC
CASSPPNRDREETQYF
>TRBJ1-1|few|TRBV9|NA
TGTGCCAGCAGCGTAGGGCGGACGGACACTGAAGCTTTCTTT
CASSVGRTDTEAFF
>TRBJ2-2|NA|TRBV27|NA
TGTGCCAGCAGTCCCTTCTGGGGGTCCGGGGAGCTGTTTTTT
CASSPFWGSGELFF
>TRBJ2-4|NA|TRBV27|TRBD2
TGTGCCAGCAGTTTCCCCGGACTAGCGGGGGGAGTAGCCAAAAACATTCAGTACTTC
CASSFPGLAGGVAKNIQYF
>TRBJ2-1|NA|TRBV2|TRBD2
TGTGCCAGCAGTGAAGGGCGGGGGGTCCGTACTGAGCAGTTCTTC
CASSEGRGVRTEQFF
>TRBJ2-1|NA|TRBV9|TRBD2
TGTGCCAGCAGCGTGGCCGGGGGAGGGCCCAATGAGCAGTTCTTC
CASSVAGGGPNEQFF
>TRBJ1-1|NA|TRBV7-9|NA
TGTGCCAGCAGCTTAGCGTTACGGGGCCGACTAATAGAAGCTTTCTTT
CASSLALRGRLIEAFF